At least ten counts were recorded for the clone carrying this T cell receptor (beta chain). Individual TCR cDNA molecules each bore their own unique molecular identifier. TCRdb reprocessed the 5' RACE reads via MiXCR and lists one record per CDR3 protein. The sample holds 20,000 to 25,000 distinct CDR3 sequences; 4.5% to 5.5% are singletons and the top ten take around 7%. Trimming pared 1 base from V and 7 bases from J, leaving 12 bases between. There are 13 residues in the CDR3. Germline V CDR1 and CDR2: DFQATT, SNEGSKA (reference sequence). Time point meaning: sample taken at primary tumor resection. Researchers sequenced whole RNA taken from tumor, nontumor lung or frozen PBMC without sorting. The sample is drawn from a study of spatial heterogeneity in lung cancer. Study at large: Consistent detection of more beta-chain than alpha-chain sequences was observed. A unique TCR and UMI combination showed up more than ten times in raw reads, on average.

Source: PBMCs, taken at surgery. This TCR was recovered from a male donor with early-stage non-small cell lung cancer. The chain couples TRBV20-1 to TRBJ2-3; D ambiguous. This CDR3 reads CSARGGSLYTQYF. CDR3 DNA sequence: TGCAGTGCTAGAGGAGGTAGCCTTTATACGCAGTATTTT.